This entry lists 8 T cell receptor beta chains sequenced from one sample in a study of T cells after yellow fever vaccination (dated by TCRdb to between 2019 and 2020). The method was 5' RACE. TCRdb lists the instrument as Illumina HiSeq 2500. Using fastp at Q25 and MiXCR, TCRdb reprocessed the public reads and kept productive beta chains. One record per CDR3 amino acid sequence lists the most common genes and DNA. Present in this sample are some 550,000 distinct CDR3 sequences, about 19% of which were seen just once. The ten largest clones represent roughly an eighth of the sample. What this sample's treatment or condition label stands for: live attenuated yellow fever vaccine strain. The sample was PBMCs, taken 15 days after the yellow fever booster vaccination. Source of these receptors: a man aged 25-45 years who received the YFV17D yellow fever vaccine.

V gene TRBV18 combines with J gene TRBJ2-7; the D is unclear. Germline loops: CDR1 KGHSH, CDR2 LQKENI. Trimming took 4 bases from V and 6 from J, leaving 19 bases between them. The CDR3 is 15 residues long. CDR3 sequence (DNA): TGTGCCAGCTCACGCTCAGCTAATCCCTTGTCCGAGCAGTACTTC. This gives the protein CASSRSANPLSEQYF.

As to this clonotype: The junction does not match germline at one end; this may be a read error. This chain uses TRBV12-3 or TRBV12-4 with TRBJ2-1; possible D gene TRBD2, 5 bases. The CDR3 loop spans 13 amino acids. CDR3 loop: CASGLALYNEQFF. The DNA for the CDR3 is TGTGCCAGCGGTTTAGCGCTTTACAATGAGCAGTTCTTC.

This chain connects TRBV7-2 to TRBJ2-5; 7 bases align to TRBD1. Trimming removed 4 bases from V and 4 bases from J; junction bases left unmatched: 6. The CDR3 spans 14 residues. The germline V gene encodes CDR1 SGHTA and CDR2 FQGNSA. The CDR3 region is CASSWGQLTETQYF. The CDR3, as DNA: TGTGCCAGCAGCTGGGGACAGCTAACAGAGACCCAGTACTTC. Full variable domain (remainder filled in from reference TRBV7-2 and TRBJ2-5): GAGVSQSPSNKVTEKGKDVELRCDPISGHTALYWYRQSLGQGLEFLIYFQGNSAPDKSGLPSDRFSAERTGGSVSTLTIQRTQQEDSAVYLCASSWGQLTETQYFGPGTRLLVL.

This clonotype came up many times. The chain employs TRBV6-5 and TRBJ2-7; D gene uncertain. Trimming removed 0 bases at V and 1 base at J, with 7 bases between. Germline V gene data show CDR1 as MNHEY and CDR2 as SVGAGI. The CDR3 runs 14 residues. The CDR3 reads CASSYSAGSYEQYF. The DNA for the CDR3 is TGTGCCAGCAGTTACTCGGCCGGATCCTACGAGCAGTACTTC.

The chain is built from TRBV20-1 and TRBJ2-1; 9 bases align to TRBD2. J gave up 2 bases and V 0 bases, and 8 bases lay outside the gene matches. CDR1 is DFQATT and CDR2 is SNEGSKA in the germline V gene (reference sequence). The CDR3 consists of 17 residues. The CDR3 sequence: CSARDYWREGPYNEQFF. CDR3 in DNA: TGCAGTGCTAGAGATTACTGGCGGGAGGGCCCCTACAATGAGCAGTTCTTC.

This clonotype appeared a few times. The chain carries TRBV6-2 or TRBV6-3 and TRBJ2-7; 8 bases align to TRBD2. The CDR3 totals 15 residues. Per germline, CDR1 MNHEY and CDR2 SVGEGT. V lost 6 bases, J lost 2 bases, and 9 bases stayed unmatched. The CDR3 nucleotides are TGTGCCAGCAGGCCCTCCGGGGGGGGAGCCTACGAGCAGTACTTC. Translating gives CASRPSGGGAYEQYF.

The chain couples TRBV19 to TRBJ2-2, with TRBD1 as a possible D gene (6 bases). Per germline, CDR1 LNHDA and CDR2 SQIVND (reference sequence). The CDR3 consists of 12 residues. Between the trimmed V and J ends, which lost 10 bases and 5 bases, there was a span of 11 bases. CDR3 DNA sequence: TGTGCCACCCAACAGGGAACCGGGGAGCTGTTTTTT. This encodes CATQQGTGELFF.

The CDR3: CASSPEVSYEQYF. The CDR3 nucleotides read TGCGCCAGCAGCCCTGAGGTGTCCTACGAGCAGTACTTC. This sequence joins TRBV5-1 and TRBJ2-7; D not resolved. The germline CDR1 and CDR2 sequences are SGHRS and YFSETQ. The CDR3 covers 13 residues. Deletions cut 4 bases from V and 1 base from J, with 9 bases between.